The clone carrying this T cell receptor beta chain was observed a few times. Its antigen remains unidentified. The lymph nodes were axillary draining lymph nodes from breast cancer patients. V lost 8 bases to trimming and J lost 3 bases; unmatched junction nucleotides: 7. The CDR3 spans 14 residues. The germline V gene has CDR1 MDHEN and CDR2 SYDVKM. This sample was included in a study of breast tumors, draining lymph nodes, adjacent tissues. Study results and limitations: Tumor repertoires ranked between lymph nodes and nontumor tissue in diversity, with V and J gene preferences.

TCRdb reanalysed the multiplex PCR reads using MiXCR and keeps one entry per CDR3 protein. The sample has about 140,000 distinct CDR3 sequences, approximately 29% seen once. The material sequenced was axillary lymph node tissue. The J gene is TRBJ1-5, the V gene TRBV28, with 7 bases fitting TRBD1. The sequence was obtained from a female donor with breast cancer. Some clones in this sample may be carry-over from other donors' samples. DNA of the CDR3: TGTGCCAGCTCAACAGGGGAGCTCAATCAGCCCCAGCATTTT. This translates into CASSTGELNQPQHF.